A single sample gave rise to the 23 T cell receptor beta chains below, sequenced in a study of blood T cell repertoires in COVID-19. Data came from immunoSEQ multiplex PCR; TCRdb stores just in-frame clones and leaves some out. This table has hundreds of thousands of clones, 70% to 90% appearing once. Specimen: peripheral blood. These receptors originate from a man aged 18-30 years with COVID-19, enrolled during active disease.

This clone appeared a few times. The CDR3 spells CASSERQVTNEKLFF. In DNA form, the CDR3 reads TGTGCCAGCAGTGAGAGACAAGTAACTAATGAAAAACTGTTTTTT. The chain joins TRBV2 to TRBJ1-4; the D is unclear. The V end lost 3 bases, the J end lost 1 base, and 9 bases lay between the germline ends. This CDR3 region has 15 residues. CDR1 is SNHLY, CDR2 FYNNEI, per germline.

The chain links TRBV5-1 to TRBJ2-6; TRBD1 matches 9 bases. This CDR3 is built from 18 residues. V lost 0 bases, J lost 4 bases, and 8 bases stayed unmatched. CDR1 SGHRS and CDR2 YFSETQ come from the germline V gene. CDR3 in DNA: TGCGCCAGCAGCTTGGGGACAGGGGTGATGACAGGGGCCAACGTCCTGACTTTC. It is translated as CASSLGTGVMTGANVLTF.

The chain employs TRBV6-5 and TRBJ2-5; 7 positions match TRBD1. Germline V gene lookup returns CDR1 MNHEY and CDR2 SVGAGI. The length of the CDR3 is 13 residues. V shed 6 bases, J shed 5 bases, and the junction held 6 bases outside the gene matches. The CDR3 is CASRVDRVETQYF. Here the CDR3 DNA reads TGTGCCAGCAGGGTTGACAGGGTGGAGACCCAGTACTTC.

This clone was picked up one time. V and J are TRBV29-1 and TRBJ2-1, with TRBD2 matching 14 bases. This CDR3 comprises 14 residues. Losses at the gene ends were 7 bases for V and 3 bases for J; bases not matched to a gene: 2. From germline, CDR1 is SQVTM and CDR2 ANQGSEA. The CDR3 nucleotides are TGCAGCGCCGGGACTAGCGGGAGCTACAATGAGCAGTTCTTC. It codes for CSAGTSGSYNEQFF.

The chain employs TRBV7-8 and TRBJ2-3; unclear D gene. V was shortened by 1 base and J by 4 bases, with 6 bases between the two germline ends. CDR3 length: 13 amino acids. Germline values: CDR1 SGHVS, CDR2 FQNEAQ. DNA of the CDR3: TGTGCCAGCAGCTTAGGTGGGCCAGATACGCAGTATTTT. Protein product: CASSLGGPDTQYF.

V is TRBV30 and J is TRBJ1-2, with 10 positions matching TRBD1. CDR1 and CDR2 (germline): GTSNPN, SVGIG (reference sequence). With V trimmed by 8 bases and J by 7 bases, 10 bases remained unmatched. CDR3 size: 13 residues. This CDR3 is CAGNHRDRGGYTF. The CDR3 bases are TGTGCCGGCAACCACCGGGACAGGGGTGGCTACACCTTC.

This rearrangement joins TRBV7-6 to TRBJ2-3, with D possibly TRBD2 on 5 matching bases. V was cut by 2 bases and J by 1 base, with 10 bases left in between. The CDR3 is 15 residues long. Germline CDR1 reads SGHVS; CDR2 reads FNYEAQ. CDR3 loop: CASSLIKAGTDTQYF. The CDR3 region has the DNA TGTGCCAGCAGCTTAATAAAAGCGGGCACAGATACGCAGTATTTT.

This clone has only one observation. V is TRBV7-9 and J is TRBJ2-1; 10 nucleotides match TRBD2. Germline CDR1 reads SEHNR; CDR2 reads FQNEAQ (reference sequence). V was clipped by 2 bases and J by 8 bases; unmatched bases: 6. The CDR3 consists of 15 residues. CDR3 DNA: TGTGCCAGCAGCTTATCAGCGGGAGGGGGTGATGAGCAGTTCTTC. Translation: CASSLSAGGGDEQFF.

The chain carries TRBV2 and TRBJ2-3, with TRBD2 matching 14 bases. Germline V gene data show CDR1 as SNHLY and CDR2 as FYNNEI. The ends lost 7 bases at V and 6 bases at J; junction bases unmatched: 9. The CDR3 totals 16 residues. The CDR3 sequence: CASKGTSGSPADTQYF. CDR3 in DNA: TGTGCCAGCAAGGGGACTAGCGGGAGCCCCGCCGATACGCAGTATTTT.

A single count supports this clone. The V gene is TRBV5-1, the J gene TRBJ2-1; D is perhaps TRBD1 (6 bases). Trimming took off 4 bases at V and 9 bases at J, with 11 bases between the two ends. This CDR3 is built from 12 residues. The germline V gene has CDR1 SGHRS and CDR2 YFSETQ. The CDR3 region is CASSGGFGEQFF. The CDR3 DNA sequence: TGCGCCAGCAGCGGGGGCTTTGGTGAGCAGTTCTTC.

The gene calls are TRBV7-9 and TRBJ2-2; TRBD1 agrees at 7 bases. After removal of 1 base from V and 6 bases from J, the junction contained 2 bases not matched to a gene. The CDR3 has 14 amino acids. The germline V gene has CDR1 SEHNR and CDR2 FQNEAQ (reference sequence). The CDR3 nucleotides read TGTGCCAGCAGCTTAGTCGGACAGGCCGGGGAGCTGTTTTTT. Translated, it gives CASSLVGQAGELFF.

The rearrangement uses TRBV7-3 and TRBJ1-4, with D perhaps matching TRBD1 (6 bases). The CDR3 totals 15 residues. Per germline, CDR1 SGHTA and CDR2 FQGTGA. V lost 4 bases and J 10 bases, leaving 19 bases between the germline ends. The CDR3 DNA reads TGTGCCAGCAGCTCCCCATACAGGGAAGAGGGAAAACTGTTTTTT. Translating it yields CASSSPYREEGKLFF.

The sample holds one count of this clone. The CDR3 sequence: CASLPRRDLAGEQFF. The CDR3 region has the DNA TGTGCCAGCCTACCCAGGAGGGACCTAGCGGGGGAGCAGTTCTTC. The chain is built from TRBV18 and TRBJ2-1, with 9 bases lining up with TRBD2. Trimming cost V 8 bases and J 10 bases; bases outside gene matches: 15. CDR3 length equals 15 residues. Per germline, CDR1 KGHSH and CDR2 LQKENI. The full variable domain, its missing parts supplied by reference TRBV18 and TRBJ2-1, is NAGVMQNPRHLVRRRGQEARLRCSPMKGHSHVYWYRQLPEEGLKFMVYLQKENIIDESGMPKERFSAEFPKEGPSILRIQQVVRGDSAAYFCASLPRRDLAGEQFFGPGTRLTVL.

The J gene is TRBJ1-4, the V gene TRBV7-3, with D possibly being TRBD1 (5 bases). Trimming stripped 0 bases from V and 8 bases from J, with 13 bases between. The CDR3 is made up of 15 amino acids. Germline values: CDR1 SGHTA, CDR2 FQGTGA. The DNA of the CDR3 is TGTGCCAGCAGCTTAACCGGAGGGGAACGCGAAAAACTGTTTTTT. Translated, it gives CASSLTGGEREKLFF. The complete variable domain, with remaining parts taken from reference TRBV7-3 and TRBJ1-4, reads GAGVSQTPSNKVTEKGKYVELRCDPISGHTALYWYRQSLGQGPEFLIYFQGTGAADDSGLPNDRFFAVRPEGSVSTLKIQRTERGDSAVYLCASSLTGGEREKLFFGSGTQLSVL.

The chain employs TRBV7-9 and TRBJ1-1; unclear D gene. Germline V gene lookup returns CDR1 SEHNR and CDR2 FQNEAQ (reference sequence). The germline V and J ends were trimmed by 1 base and 1 base, with 7 bases remaining between them. The CDR3 consists of 14 residues. CDR3 DNA sequence: TGTGCCAGCAGCTTAGTTCGGGGGAACACTGAAGCTTTCTTT. This sequence encodes CASSLVRGNTEAFF.

The CDR3 region is CASSLDRVSGNTIYF. The CDR3 DNA is TGTGCCAGCAGCTTAGACAGGGTCTCTGGAAACACCATATATTTT. The chain is built from TRBV13 and TRBJ1-3, with D possibly matching TRBD1 (6 bases). The CDR3 covers 15 residues. The germline V gene encodes CDR1 PRHDT and CDR2 FYEKMQ (reference sequence). Trimming pared 1 base from V and 0 bases from J, leaving 7 bases between.

The rearrangement joins TRBV18 to TRBJ1-5; 7 positions match TRBD1. Germline trimming cut 6 bases from V and 6 bases from J; bases unmatched to any gene: 2. Germline CDR1 and CDR2: KGHSH and LQKENI. The CDR3 runs to 12 residues. CDR3 in amino acids: CASSEGAQPQHF. For the CDR3, the DNA is TGTGCCAGCTCGGAGGGGGCTCAGCCCCAGCATTTT.

The chain joins TRBV12-3 or TRBV12-4 to TRBJ1-1, with D perhaps matching TRBD1 (6 bases). This CDR3 has 12 residues. Trimming took off 5 bases at V and 6 bases at J, with 10 bases between the two ends. This chain's CDR3 is CASSNRVAEAFF. The CDR3 bases are TGTGCCAGCAGTAACAGGGTTGCTGAAGCTTTCTTT.

This rearrangement joins TRBV27 to TRBJ2-3; TRBD1 matches at 10 bases. Germline V gene lookup returns CDR1 MNHEY and CDR2 SMNVEV (reference sequence). The CDR3 consists of 16 residues. Trimming at V came to 5 bases and at J to 3 bases, leaving 8 bases not matched to a gene. The CDR3 sequence is CASSARQGAVTDTQYF. DNA of the CDR3: TGTGCCAGCAGTGCACGACAGGGGGCGGTGACAGATACGCAGTATTTT.

The genes are TRBV9 and TRBJ2-1, with 9 bases matching TRBD1. The V gene's germline CDR1 is SGDLS and CDR2 YYNGEE. CDR3 length equals 14 residues. Unmatched junction bases numbered 2, after V lost 4 bases and J lost 3 bases. CDR3 in amino acids: CASSRDRDYNEQFF. As DNA, the CDR3 is TGTGCCAGCAGCCGGGACAGGGACTACAATGAGCAGTTCTTC. Variable domain in full (rest from reference TRBV9 and TRBJ2-1): DSGVTQTPKHLITATGQRVTLRCSPRSGDLSVYWYQQSLDQGLQFLIQYYNGEERAKGNILERFSAQQFPDLHSELNLSSLELGDSALYFCASSRDRDYNEQFFGPGTRLTVL.

The chain combines TRBV5-6 with TRBJ2-5, with 8 bases matching TRBD1. The CDR3 has 15 amino acids. V dropped 4 bases and J dropped 6; count of bases not matched to a gene: 11. Germline V lookup: CDR1 SGHDT, CDR2 YYEEEE. The CDR3: CASSMLQGGKKTQYF. The CDR3 DNA reads as TGTGCCAGCAGCATGTTACAGGGGGGTAAGAAGACCCAGTACTTC.

The V gene is TRBV14, the J gene TRBJ2-7; D unresolved. Trimming cost V 4 bases and J 2 bases, with 3 bases left between them. This CDR3 spans 11 amino acids. CDR1 is SGHDN, CDR2 FVKESK, per germline. The CDR3 DNA sequence: TGTGCCAGCAGCCGAGCCTACGAGCAGTACTTC. Residues: CASSRAYEQYF.

J is TRBJ2-7 and V is TRBV11-3, with TRBD1 as a possible D gene (6 bases). Between the trimmed V and J ends, which lost 5 bases and 3 bases, there was a span of 14 bases. This CDR3 comprises 14 residues. The V gene's germline CDR1 is SGHNT and CDR2 YENEEA. Written as DNA, the CDR3 is TGTGCCAGCAGCCCCGGCAGGGGCCACTACGAGCAGTACTTC. Translated: CASSPGRGHYEQYF. Using reference TRBV11-3 and TRBJ2-7 for the parts outside the CDR3, the full variable domain is EAGVVQSPRYKIIEKKQPVAFWCNPISGHNTLYWYLQNLGQGPELLIRYENEEAVDDSQLPKDRFSAERLKGVDSTLKIQPAELGDSAVYLCASSPGRGHYEQYFGPGTRLTVT.